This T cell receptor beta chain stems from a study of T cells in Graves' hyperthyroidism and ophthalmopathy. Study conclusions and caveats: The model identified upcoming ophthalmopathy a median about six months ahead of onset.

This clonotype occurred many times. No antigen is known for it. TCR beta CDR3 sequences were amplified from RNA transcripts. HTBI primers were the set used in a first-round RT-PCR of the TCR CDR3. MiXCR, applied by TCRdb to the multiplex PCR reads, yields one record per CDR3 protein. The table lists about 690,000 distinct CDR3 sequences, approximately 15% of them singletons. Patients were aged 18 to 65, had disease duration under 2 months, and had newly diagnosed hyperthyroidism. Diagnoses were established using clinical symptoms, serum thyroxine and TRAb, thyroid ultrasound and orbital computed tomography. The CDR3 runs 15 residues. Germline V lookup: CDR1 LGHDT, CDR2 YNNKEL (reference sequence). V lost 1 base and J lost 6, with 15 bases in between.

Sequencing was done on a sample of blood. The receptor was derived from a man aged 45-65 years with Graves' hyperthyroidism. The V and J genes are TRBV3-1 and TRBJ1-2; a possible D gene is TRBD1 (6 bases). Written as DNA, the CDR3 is TGTGCCAGCAGCCAAGGGTACGACAGGTCCAATGGCTACACCTTC. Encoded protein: CASSQGYDRSNGYTF.